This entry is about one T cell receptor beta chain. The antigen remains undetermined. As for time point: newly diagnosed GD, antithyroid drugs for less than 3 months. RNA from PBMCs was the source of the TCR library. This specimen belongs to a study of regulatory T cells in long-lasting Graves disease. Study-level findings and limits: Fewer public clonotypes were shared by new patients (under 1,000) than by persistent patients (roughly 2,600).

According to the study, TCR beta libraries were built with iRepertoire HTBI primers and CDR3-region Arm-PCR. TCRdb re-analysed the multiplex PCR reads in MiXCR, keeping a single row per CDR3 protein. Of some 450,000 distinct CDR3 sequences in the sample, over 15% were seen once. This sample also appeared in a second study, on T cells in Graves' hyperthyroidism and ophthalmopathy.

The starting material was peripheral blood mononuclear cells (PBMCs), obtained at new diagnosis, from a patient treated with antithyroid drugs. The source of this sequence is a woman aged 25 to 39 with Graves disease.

CDR3 loop: CASSPHAGSSYEQYF. In nucleotides, the CDR3 is TGTGCCAGCAGCCCCCATGCGGGCAGCTCCTACGAGCAGTACTTC. The chain carries TRBV6-1 and TRBJ2-7; a weak D match, TRBD2 (5 bases). The CDR3 loop spans 15 amino acids. CDR1 MNHNS and CDR2 SASEGT come from the germline V gene. With 6 bases removed from V and 0 bases from J, the gap between germline ends came to 15 bases.